The clone carrying this T cell receptor beta chain was recorded many times. The sample is drawn from a study of T cells in Graves' hyperthyroidism and ophthalmopathy. Diagnosing involved the use of clinical symptoms, serum thyroxine and TRAb, thyroid ultrasound and orbital computed tomography. Any symptoms of ophthalmopathy came after the first hyperthyroidism diagnosis, from which the blood sample dates. The ends lost 7 bases at V and 6 bases at J; junction bases unmatched: 4. This CDR3 has 12 amino acids. Germline CDR1 is SNHLY and CDR2 is FYNNEI. TCR beta CDR3 regions were amplified from RNA transcripts. HTBI primers were employed in a first-round RT-PCR of the TCR CDR3. TCRdb independently ran MiXCR on the multiplex PCR reads; one entry per CDR3 protein. This table holds under 300,000 distinct CDR3 sequences, just over 14% found once.

V and J are TRBV2 and TRBJ2-3; TRBD1 matches at 7 bases. Source material: blood. The TCR was taken from a woman between 40 and 50 years old with Graves' hyperthyroidism that later progressed to Graves' ophthalmopathy. The CDR3 nucleotides are TGTGCCAGCATAGGGGGCGCCGATACGCAGTATTTT. Translating gives CASIGGADTQYF.